A selection of T cell receptor beta chains follows, all from one sample in a study of regulatory T cells in long-lasting Graves disease. MiXCR, applied by TCRdb to the multiplex PCR reads, yields one record per CDR3 protein. The sample consists of some 500,000 distinct CDR3 sequences, 13% of them appearing once. These data were also filed under a second study, of T cells in Graves' hyperthyroidism and ophthalmopathy.

The sample in question was peripheral blood mononuclear cells (PBMCs), obtained at new diagnosis, from a patient treated with antithyroid drugs. These receptors originate from a man aged 30 to 45 with Graves disease. Each CDR3 is given with its conserved first and last residue. Fields, in order: V gene, CDR3 length, J gene, D gene, clone size, CDR3 protein, CDR3 DNA. D genes are given only for firm matches. Size is stated for part of the rows, as once, few or many counts, or as a class when the clone is expanded.

v_gene: TRBV20-1
len: 11
j_gene: TRBJ2-1
d_gene: NA
abundance: many
CDR3aa: CSGGKRRGQFF
CDR3nt: TGCAGTGGGGGGAAGCGGCGGGGGCAGTTCTTC

v_gene: TRBV7-9
len: 19
j_gene: TRBJ1-1
d_gene: TRBD1
abundance: many
CDR3aa: CASSTNPFSDRGRDTEAFF
CDR3nt: TGTGCCAGCAGCACAAACCCCTTTTCGGACAGGGGGCGAGACACTGAAGCTTTCTTT

v_gene: TRBV20-1
len: 13
j_gene: TRBJ2-2
d_gene: NA
abundance: many
CDR3aa: CSAVGASTGELFF
CDR3nt: TGCAGTGCAGTAGGGGCTAGCACCGGGGAGCTGTTTTTT

v_gene: TRBV2
len: 16
j_gene: TRBJ2-3
d_gene: NA
abundance: NA
CDR3aa: CASSHPTSTSADTQYF
CDR3nt: TGCGCCAGCAGCCACCCTACTAGCACTTCAGCAGATACGCAGTATTTT

v_gene: TRBV29-1
len: 16
j_gene: TRBJ2-1
d_gene: TRBD2
abundance: many
CDR3aa: CSVSAGGTSSYNEQFF
CDR3nt: TGCAGCGTTTCAGCGGGAGGGACGAGCTCCTACAATGAGCAGTTCTTC

v_gene: TRBV7-9
len: 18
j_gene: TRBJ2-2
d_gene: TRBD2
abundance: NA
CDR3aa: CASSPRVGLAGLTGELFF
CDR3nt: TGTGCCAGCAGCCCTAGGGTTGGACTAGCGGGTCTCACCGGGGAGCTGTTTTTT

v_gene: TRBV12-3/TRBV12-4
len: 14
j_gene: TRBJ1-2
d_gene: NA
abundance: NA
CDR3aa: CASSLREEWSGYTF
CDR3nt: TGTGCCAGCAGTTTGAGGGAAGAGTGGTCTGGCTACACCTTC

v_gene: TRBV2
len: 16
j_gene: TRBJ2-3
d_gene: TRBD2
abundance: many
CDR3aa: CASSAGTSLLTDTQYF
CDR3nt: TGTGCCAGCAGTGCGGGGACTAGCCTACTCACAGATACGCAGTATTTT

v_gene: TRBV12-3/TRBV12-4
len: 12
j_gene: TRBJ1-1
d_gene: NA
abundance: many
CDR3aa: CASSFARTEAFF
CDR3nt: TGTGCCAGCAGTTTTGCAAGGACTGAAGCTTTCTTT

v_gene: TRBV5-4
len: 14
j_gene: TRBJ2-7
d_gene: TRBD2
abundance: NA
CDR3aa: CASSYTSAAYEQYF
CDR3nt: TGTGCCAGCAGCTATACTAGCGCAGCCTACGAGCAGTACTTC

v_gene: TRBV6-2/TRBV6-3
len: 15
j_gene: TRBJ1-2
d_gene: TRBD1
abundance: few
CDR3aa: CASSYPDRGWDGYTF
CDR3nt: TGTGCCAGCAGTTACCCGGACAGGGGATGGGATGGCTACACCTTC

v_gene: TRBV28
len: 15
j_gene: TRBJ1-6
d_gene: TRBD1
abundance: few
CDR3aa: CASSPSGTGNSPLHF
CDR3nt: TGTGCCAGCAGTCCTTCCGGGACAGGGAACTCACCCCTCCACTTT

v_gene: TRBV12-3/TRBV12-4
len: 14
j_gene: TRBJ1-1
d_gene: NA
abundance: many
CDR3aa: CASSPLGRSTEAFF
CDR3nt: TGTGCCAGCAGTCCCCTGGGGAGGAGCACTGAAGCTTTCTTT

v_gene: TRBV9
len: 16
j_gene: TRBJ2-1
d_gene: TRBD2
abundance: few
CDR3aa: CASSVGLHLAGDEQFF
CDR3nt: TGTGCCAGCAGCGTAGGTCTCCATCTAGCGGGAGACGAGCAGTTCTTC

v_gene: TRBV20-1
len: 15
j_gene: TRBJ1-6
d_gene: NA
abundance: few
CDR3aa: CSARVPGGSGSPLHF
CDR3nt: TGCAGTGCTAGAGTCCCGGGAGGAAGTGGGTCACCCCTCCACTTT

v_gene: TRBV25-1
len: 13
j_gene: TRBJ1-1
d_gene: NA
abundance: few
CDR3aa: CASFNSLNTEAFF
CDR3nt: TGTGCCAGCTTCAACTCTTTGAACACTGAAGCTTTCTTT

v_gene: TRBV28
len: 14
j_gene: TRBJ2-7
d_gene: NA
abundance: many
CDR3aa: CASSIGDGSYEQYF
CDR3nt: TGTGCCAGCAGTATAGGGGACGGCTCCTACGAGCAGTACTTC